Each of the 10 T cell receptor beta chains below was sequenced from the same sample in a study of T cell responses to AZD1222 COVID-19 vaccine. Sequenced by immunoSEQ multiplex PCR; TCRdb stores in-frame clones only, minus some. There are about 170,000 clones in the sample; 70% to 90% occur only once, and 1.5% to 2% lies in the top ten. Material: peripheral blood, obtained on day 0 of AZD1222 vaccination. The receptors were gathered from an adult in good health.

The chain employs TRBV24-1 and TRBJ1-1; the match to TRBD1 covers 7 bases. The CDR3 is 16 residues long. CDR1 KGHDR and CDR2 SFDVKD come from the germline V gene. Trimming at V came to 3 bases and at J to 3 bases, leaving 9 bases not matched to a gene. CDR3 DNA: TGTGCCACCAGTGATAGTGGGGGAACAGGGGACACTGAAGCTTTCTTT. Encoded protein: CATSDSGGTGDTEAFF.

The chain is built from TRBV30 and TRBJ2-6; no clear D. Germline CDR1 reads GTSNPN; CDR2 reads SVGIG (reference sequence). Between the trimmed V and J ends, which lost 4 bases and 1 base, there was a span of 11 bases. CDR3 length: 15 amino acids. The CDR3 nucleotides read TGTGCCTGGACTTACAGTATTTCTGGGGCCAACGTCCTGACTTTC. It yields the protein CAWTYSISGANVLTF.

The rearrangement links TRBV4-3 to TRBJ1-4, with 8 bases matching TRBD1. V was pared by 0 bases and J by 7 bases, with 10 bases of the junction left unmatched. CDR1 is LGHNA, CDR2 YSLEER, per germline. This CDR3 is built from 17 residues. CDR3 protein: CASSQDPNRGVGEKLFF. The CDR3 bases are TGCGCCAGCAGCCAAGACCCCAACAGGGGGGTAGGTGAAAAACTGTTTTTT.

The V and J genes are TRBV6-5 and TRBJ1-5; D might be TRBD1 (5 bases). Germline CDR1 reads MNHEY; CDR2 reads SVGAGI. Trimming took off 0 bases at V and 5 bases at J, with 11 bases between the two ends. This CDR3 region has 15 residues. DNA of the CDR3: TGTGCCAGCAGTTACTCGCCAGGGCTGGATCAGCCCCAGCATTTT. Translating it yields CASSYSPGLDQPQHF.

This clone was counted a single time. V usage is TRBV5-6 and J usage is TRBJ2-7; 7 nucleotides agree with TRBD2. CDR3 size: 16 residues. Germline V gene lookup returns CDR1 SGHDT and CDR2 YYEEEE. V lost 2 bases, J lost 4 bases, and 12 bases stayed unmatched. This CDR3 is CASSFGGLTRVYEQYV. The CDR3 bases are TGTGCCAGCAGCTTTGGGGGACTAACAAGGGTTTACGAGCAGTACGTC.

The chain is built from TRBV5-5 and TRBJ2-1; 11 bases line up with TRBD2. V dropped 0 bases and J dropped 3; count of bases not matched to a gene: 5. The CDR3 contains 17 residues. Germline assignment: CDR1 SGHKS and CDR2 YYEKEE (reference sequence). CDR3 loop: CASSLAPSGRLYNEQFF. The CDR3 region has the DNA TGTGCCAGCAGCTTGGCCCCTAGCGGGAGGCTCTACAATGAGCAGTTCTTC.

This clone was found once. In DNA form, the CDR3 reads TGTGCCAGCAGCCAAGCGACAGGGTCCCCTACAGATACGCAGTATTTT. It translates to CASSQATGSPTDTQYF. V gene TRBV3-1 (or the pseudogene TRBV3-2) combines with J gene TRBJ2-3, with TRBD1 matching over 7 bases. Germline V CDR1 and CDR2: LGHDT, YNNKEL (reference sequence). CDR3 length: 16 amino acids. V lost 1 base, J lost 3 bases, and 7 bases stayed unmatched.

The rearrangement links TRBV6-5 to TRBJ1-1; a possible D gene is TRBD1 (5 bases). The CDR3 runs to 14 residues. Trimming shortened V by 2 bases and J by 0 bases, and 7 bases separated the two germline ends. CDR1 is MNHEY and CDR2 is SVGAGI in the germline V gene. CDR3 nucleotide sequence: TGTGCCAGCAGTTACGGGACGGTGAACACTGAAGCTTTCTTT. Its protein product is CASSYGTVNTEAFF.

V usage is TRBV4-2 and J usage is TRBJ1-2; D gene ambiguous. The CDR3 spans 13 residues. CDR1 and CDR2 (germline): LGHNA, YNFKEQ. The V gene lost 0 bases and the J gene lost 8 bases, with 10 bases spanning the gap. CDR3 sequence: CASSQDLSWGYTF. CDR3 in DNA: TGTGCCAGCAGCCAAGATCTTTCGTGGGGCTACACCTTC.

The V call is TRBV4-3, the J call TRBJ2-5, with 7 bases lining up with TRBD1. Germline V gene lookup returns CDR1 LGHNA and CDR2 YSLEER. V lost 0 bases and J lost 6; bases outside the gene matches: 4. This CDR3 has 14 amino acids. This chain's CDR3 is CASSQDRGQQTQYF. CDR3 DNA: TGCGCCAGCAGCCAAGATAGGGGGCAGCAGACCCAGTACTTC.